The 6 T cell receptor beta chains given below trace back to one sample, sequenced in a study of Graves' ophthalmopathy and Graves' hyperthyroidism. CDR3 regions of TCR beta were amplified from RNA transcripts. A first-round RT-PCR used HTBI primers, followed by a second-round multiplex PCR. Each CDR3 protein is one row after TCRdb ran MiXCR on the multiplex PCR reads. This repertoire shows about 620,000 distinct CDR3 sequences, approximately 22% found once; its top ten account for more than 5.5%. The source material was peripheral blood. Receptors originate from a woman under 30 with stable Graves' hyperthyroidism. Some clones in this sample may be carry-over from other donors' samples.

This chain joins TRBV15 and TRBJ1-1, with 10 bases fitting TRBD1. The CDR3 runs 12 residues. Germline CDR1 and CDR2: LNHNV and YYDKDF (reference sequence). V shed 8 bases, J shed 4 bases, and the junction held 1 base outside the gene matches. The CDR3 loop is CATGTGATEAFF. In nucleotides, the CDR3 is TGTGCCACCGGGACAGGGGCCACTGAAGCTTTCTTT.

This clonotype was detected many times. CDR3 DNA sequence: TGTGCCAGCAGTTTGGAAGGAGTTAACTATGGCTACACCTTC. Protein sequence: CASSLEGVNYGYTF. The V gene is TRBV12-3 or TRBV12-4, the J gene TRBJ1-2; D uncertain. This CDR3 contains 14 residues. V was shortened by 3 bases and J by 1 base, with 9 bases between the two germline ends.

On this clonotype itself: No conserved phenylalanine or tryptophan is present at the end of the CDR3, so a read error is the likely explanation. It is unclear where the CDR3 begins or ends on the DNA, so no DNA is shown, and the CDR3 is as TCRdb lists it. This chain uses TRBV7-2 with TRBJ1-1. CDR1 is SGHTA and CDR2 is FQGNSA in the germline V gene. Both ends counted, the CDR3 spans 13 residues. CDR3 protein: CASSLAANTEACV.

This clonotype was found many times. The chain couples TRBV12-3 or TRBV12-4 to TRBJ1-1; perhaps TRBD1 as D (5 bases). The CDR3 loop spans 13 amino acids. The V gene lost 3 bases and the J gene lost 6 bases, with 11 bases spanning the gap. CDR3 residues: CASSFGTAPEAFF. CDR3 sequence (DNA): TGTGCCAGCAGTTTCGGGACGGCCCCTGAAGCTTTCTTT.

This clonotype was found many times. The rearrangement uses TRBV12-3 or TRBV12-4 and TRBJ1-2, with a weak D call TRBD1 (5 bases). Trimming removed 3 bases from V and 7 bases from J, with 15 bases in between. The CDR3 runs to 14 residues. The DNA of the CDR3 is TGTGCCAGCAGTTTGGGTCGGGGGGTCGGTGGCTACACCTTC. Translated, it gives CASSLGRGVGGYTF.

This clonotype was observed at least ten times. The chain combines TRBV11-2 with TRBJ2-2; the D gene could be TRBD1 or TRBD2 (5 bases each). Looked up from germline, CDR1 is SGHAT and CDR2 is FQNNGV. Trimming pared 5 bases from V and 0 bases from J, leaving 16 bases between. The CDR3 is 17 residues long. CDR3 region: CASSPGDRTSNTGELFF. The CDR3 DNA reads as TGTGCCAGCAGCCCCGGGGACCGAACTTCGAACACCGGGGAGCTGTTTTTT.